Sequencing of this TCR beta chain was carried out in a study of vaccination effects on CD4 cells after COVID-19. This clone has only a few counts. Its antigen is currently unknown. Germline V gene lookup returns CDR1 SNHLY and CDR2 FYNNEI. The CDR3 covers 14 residues. Trimming took off 4 bases at V and 7 bases at J, with 11 bases between the two ends. The table came from immunoSEQ multiplex PCR; TCRdb's copy has only in-frame clones and leaves some out. The sample includes 35,000 to 40,000 clones, over 60% seen only once; the top ten take 15% to 20%. Expansion with viral peptide pools was applied to antigen-specific CD4+ T cells by the ViraFEST assay prior to sequencing. Upon completion of about 10 days in culture, CD4+ T cells were isolated. Between March and December 2020, the person had a SARS-CoV-2 infection that PCR confirmed.

The sample here was CD4+ T cells from PBMCs cultured with HCoV-NL63 spike peptides, taken before COVID-19 vaccination. The TCR was taken from a human donor who had a prior SARS-CoV-2 infection. This chain connects TRBV2 to TRBJ1-6, with D maybe TRBD1 (6 bases). Written as DNA, the CDR3 is TGTGCCAGCAGTGGGACTGGGGGCAATTCACCCCTCCACTTT. This codes for CASSGTGGNSPLHF.